The sequence of this T cell receptor beta chain was determined in a study of CD8+ T cells in alopecia areata. At the level of the study: Tofacitinib administration persisted for 6 to 18 months, succeeded by 6 months off drug. Treated patients were scored for severity by percent of scalp affected.

V dropped 0 bases and J dropped 3 bases, with 12 bases sitting between them. The germline gives CDR1 SGHDT, CDR2 YYEEEE. There are 15 residues in the CDR3. Extracted from the samples, RNA was reverse transcribed into cDNA to serve as the sequencing template. Clones were read by immunoSEQ multiplex PCR, and TCRdb kept only the in-frame ones, dropping some. The sample gives about 210,000 clones, 64% of which show up once; roughly 4.2% is in the top ten. Noted treatment: oral pan-JAK inhibitor, 5-10 mg twice daily. V gene TRBV5-6 combines with J gene TRBJ1-2; D is possibly TRBD1 (5 bases). This specimen was CD4+ T cells sorted from blood, taken at week 4, from a patient treated with tofacitinib. The source is a human donor with alopecia areata. The chain's CDR3 is CASSLDQGRYYGYTF. CDR3 bases: TGTGCCAGCAGCTTGGACCAGGGAAGGTACTATGGCTACACCTTC.